Each of the 5 T cell receptor beta chains below was sequenced from the same sample in a study of fetal regulatory T cell absence and autoimmunity. Only in-frame clones appear in the TCRdb table, and some are missing; sequencing was by immunoSEQ multiplex PCR. The table lists about 95,000 clones, around 72% of them singletons. Sequencing used pancreas tissue. These receptors were collected from a male donor with IPEX syndrome.

The chain has TRBV4-1 and TRBJ1-1; D is uncertain. Trimming took off 1 base at V and 3 bases at J, with 6 bases between the two ends. This CDR3 is built from 13 residues. The germline CDR1 and CDR2 sequences are MGHRA and YSYEKL. In DNA, the CDR3 is TGCGCCAGCAGCCAAGGACTGTACACTGAAGCTTTCTTT. It yields the protein CASSQGLYTEAFF.

The chain combines TRBV19 with TRBJ2-7, with 11 nucleotides matching TRBD2. V gave up 3 bases and J gave up 6 bases; unmatched junction bases: 4. This CDR3 is 14 amino acids long. Germline V lookup: CDR1 LNHDA, CDR2 SQIVND (reference sequence). CDR3 region: CASSIELAGVEQYF. CDR3 nucleotide sequence: TGTGCCAGTAGTATCGAACTAGCGGGGGTCGAGCAGTACTTC.

J is TRBJ2-7 and V is TRBV27, with 9 bases matching TRBD2. CDR1 MNHEY and CDR2 SMNVEV come from the germline V gene (reference sequence). The CDR3 extends over 17 amino acids. V gave up 3 bases and J gave up 3 bases; unmatched junction bases: 12. CDR3 region: CASSLTVRAGGIYEQYF. In DNA form, the CDR3 reads TGTGCCAGCAGTTTGACCGTACGGGCGGGAGGGATCTACGAGCAGTACTTC.

This sequence joins TRBV7-9 and TRBJ1-1; no clear D. The ends were cut back, 5 bases at V and 4 bases at J, with 8 bases in the middle. CDR1 SEHNR and CDR2 FQNEAQ come from the germline V gene (reference sequence). The CDR3 runs to 12 residues. DNA of the CDR3: TGTGCCAGCAGCCGGGGTACCACTGAAGCTTTCTTT. Protein product: CASSRGTTEAFF.

This clone was recorded a few times. Relative to the germline gene, one junction end is altered; a read error may explain this. The V gene is TRBV5-5, the J gene TRBJ1-1; no reliable D call. The CDR3 spans 13 residues. Germline V gene lookup returns CDR1 SGHKS and CDR2 YYEKEE (reference sequence). The CDR3, as DNA: TGTGCCAGCAGCTCCAAGGATCTCTCTGACGCTTTCTTT. It specifies CASSSKDLSDAFF.